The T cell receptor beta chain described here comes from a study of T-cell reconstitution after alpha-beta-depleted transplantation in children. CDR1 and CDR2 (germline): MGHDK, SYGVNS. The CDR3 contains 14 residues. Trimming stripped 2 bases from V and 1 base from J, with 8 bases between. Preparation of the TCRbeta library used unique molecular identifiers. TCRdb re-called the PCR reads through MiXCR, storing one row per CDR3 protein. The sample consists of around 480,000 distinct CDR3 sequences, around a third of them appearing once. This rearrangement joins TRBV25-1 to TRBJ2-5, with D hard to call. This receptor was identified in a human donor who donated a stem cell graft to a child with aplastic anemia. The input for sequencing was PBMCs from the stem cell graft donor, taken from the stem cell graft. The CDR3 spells CASSEPVTQETQYF. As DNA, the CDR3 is TGTGCCAGCAGTGAACCCGTAACCCAAGAGACCCAGTACTTC.